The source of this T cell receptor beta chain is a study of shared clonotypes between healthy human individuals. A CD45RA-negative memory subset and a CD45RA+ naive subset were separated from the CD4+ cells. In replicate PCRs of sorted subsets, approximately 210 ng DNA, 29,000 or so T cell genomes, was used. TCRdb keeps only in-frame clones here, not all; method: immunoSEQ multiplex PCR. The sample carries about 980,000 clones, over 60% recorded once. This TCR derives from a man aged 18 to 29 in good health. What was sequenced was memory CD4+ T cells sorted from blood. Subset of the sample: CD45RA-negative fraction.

CDR3: CASSLGGQPSGLFF. In nucleotides, the CDR3 is TGCGCCAGCAGCCTCGGGGGACAACCTTCTGGGCTGTTTTTT. The V gene is TRBV5-1, the J gene TRBJ1-4; a possible D gene is TRBD1 (6 bases). Germline CDR1 and CDR2: SGHRS and YFSETQ. The V end was cut by 4 bases, the J end by 14 bases, with 21 bases between. The CDR3 covers 14 residues. The variable domain in full, completed from reference TRBV5-1 and TRBJ1-4, reads KAGVTQTPRYLIKTRGQQVTLSCSPISGHRSVSWYQQTPGQGLQFLFEYFSETQRNKGNFPGRFSGRQFSNSRSEMNVSTLELGDSALYLCASSLGGQPSGLFFGSGTQLSVL.